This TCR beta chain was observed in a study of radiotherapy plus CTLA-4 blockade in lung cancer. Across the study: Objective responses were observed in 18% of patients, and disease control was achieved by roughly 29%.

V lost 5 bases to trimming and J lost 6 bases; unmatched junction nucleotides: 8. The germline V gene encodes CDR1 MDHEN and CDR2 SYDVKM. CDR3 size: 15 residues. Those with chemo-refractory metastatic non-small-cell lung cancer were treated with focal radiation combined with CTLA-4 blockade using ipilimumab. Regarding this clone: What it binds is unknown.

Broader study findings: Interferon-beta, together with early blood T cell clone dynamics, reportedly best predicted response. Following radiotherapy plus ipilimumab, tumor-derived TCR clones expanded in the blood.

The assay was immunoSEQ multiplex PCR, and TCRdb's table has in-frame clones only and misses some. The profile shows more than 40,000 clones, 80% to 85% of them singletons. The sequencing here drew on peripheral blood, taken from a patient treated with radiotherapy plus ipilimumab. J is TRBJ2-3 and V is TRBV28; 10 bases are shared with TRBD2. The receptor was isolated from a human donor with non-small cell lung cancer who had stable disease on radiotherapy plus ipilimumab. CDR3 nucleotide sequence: TGTGCCAGCAGTAAAAGCGGGAGGGCGGGGGATACGCAGTATTTT. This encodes CASSKSGRAGDTQYF. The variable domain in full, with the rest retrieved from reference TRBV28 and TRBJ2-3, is DVKVTQSSRYLVKRTGEKVFLECVQDMDHENMFWYRQDPGLGLRLIYFSYDVKMKEKGDIPEGYSVSREKKERFSLILESASTNQTSMYLCASSKSGRAGDTQYFGPGTRLTVL.